Here is one T cell receptor beta chain with its context. This CDR3 contains 12 residues. Germline trimming cut 2 bases from V and 8 bases from J; bases unmatched to any gene: 3. CDR1 is SGDLS and CDR2 is YYNGEE in the germline V gene. This sample stems from a study of technical replicates of blood from a few donors. The table came from immunoSEQ multiplex PCR; TCRdb's copy has only in-frame clones and leaves some out. The profile covers 55,000 to 80,000 clones, with 80% to 95% appearing a single time and 0.42% taken by the ten largest. The V call is TRBV9, the J call TRBJ1-1, with TRBD1 matching 7 bases. The sequenced sample was T cells isolated from PBMCs. This sequence originates from a human donor in good health. The CDR3 nucleotides read TGTGCCAGCAGCGTTATGACAGGGGAAGCTTTCTTT. As protein: CASSVMTGEAFF.